This T cell receptor beta chain was documented in a study of molecular identifiers for immune sequencing clone quantification. Study-level background: Four portions were sequenced after RNA from roughly 21,000 or 96,000 naive CD8 cells was split five ways in replicates.

TCRdb ran MiXCR on the PCR reads and lists one entry per CDR3 protein. The table includes about 100,000 distinct CDR3 sequences, around 33% detected once. It was from roughly 21,000 to 960,000 sorted cells, with 10%, 30% or 50% RNA, that naive CD8 libraries came. Trimming stripped 5 bases from V and 2 bases from J, with 19 bases between. The V gene's germline CDR1 is MDHEN and CDR2 SYDVKM. The CDR3 is 16 amino acids. The sequence came from a human donor in good health. Some libraries in this study had Jurkat cell RNA spiked in. The source material was naive CD8+ T cells from blood, with Jurkat cell RNA spiked in. This sample's subset: FACS-sorted CD8+CD4-CCR7+CD45RA+ naive T cells. The V and J genes are TRBV28 and TRBJ2-7; maybe TRBD1 (6 bases). CDR3 in amino acids: CASSPLIGQYPYEQYF. The CDR3 coding sequence is TGTGCCAGCAGTCCACTAATCGGACAGTACCCCTACGAGCAGTACTTC.